Listed here is a single T cell receptor beta chain. The V and J ends lost 9 bases and 5 bases respectively, with 9 bases between them. The CDR3 is 11 amino acids. Germline CDR1 reads MNHEY; CDR2 reads SVGAGI. These data are taken from a study of blood T cell repertoires in COVID-19. Study details: The analysed material was cDNA or gDNA that came from T cells, B-cell-depleted T cells, or PBMCs.

As processed by the authors: Estimated nucleated cell counts came from reference gene primer amplification. Sequencing was performed with immunoSEQ multiplex PCR; in TCRdb, only in-frame clones are kept and a portion is missing. V and J calls and clone size are given by that table; D and trimming were obtained from the DNA. Of 280,000 or so clones listed, 85% are singletons. The sequence was collected from a human donor in a cohort sampled during active COVID-19. The source material was peripheral blood. The rearrangement joins TRBV6-5 to TRBJ2-3; D gene ambiguous. CDR3 bases: TGTGCCAGTCGGAGAGGAGATACGCAGTATTTT. The encoded protein is CASRRGDTQYF.